The clone carrying this T cell receptor beta chain was found a few times. This entry is derived from a study of T cells after yellow fever vaccination. On the study more broadly: With SMART-Seq v4 Ultra Low Input, the fractions containing low cell numbers were prepared.

MiXCR was run by TCRdb on the 5' RACE reads, yielding one entry per CDR3 protein. The data contain 450,000 to 650,000 distinct CDR3 sequences, 21% of them singletons. Trimming left V 2 bases short and J 6 bases short, with 19 bases between. Germline lookup yields CDR1 MGHDK and CDR2 SYGVNS. The CDR3 sequence is 16 residues long. The chain recombines TRBV25-1 with TRBJ1-2; D is undetermined. The source was PBMCs, collected less than 25 days after the first yellow fever vaccination. This sequence originates from a young man who received the YFV17D yellow fever vaccine. The CDR3 DNA sequence: TGTGCCAGCAGTGAAGCCGGAACGATCCCAGGAAATGGCTACACCTTC. This translates into CASSEAGTIPGNGYTF.